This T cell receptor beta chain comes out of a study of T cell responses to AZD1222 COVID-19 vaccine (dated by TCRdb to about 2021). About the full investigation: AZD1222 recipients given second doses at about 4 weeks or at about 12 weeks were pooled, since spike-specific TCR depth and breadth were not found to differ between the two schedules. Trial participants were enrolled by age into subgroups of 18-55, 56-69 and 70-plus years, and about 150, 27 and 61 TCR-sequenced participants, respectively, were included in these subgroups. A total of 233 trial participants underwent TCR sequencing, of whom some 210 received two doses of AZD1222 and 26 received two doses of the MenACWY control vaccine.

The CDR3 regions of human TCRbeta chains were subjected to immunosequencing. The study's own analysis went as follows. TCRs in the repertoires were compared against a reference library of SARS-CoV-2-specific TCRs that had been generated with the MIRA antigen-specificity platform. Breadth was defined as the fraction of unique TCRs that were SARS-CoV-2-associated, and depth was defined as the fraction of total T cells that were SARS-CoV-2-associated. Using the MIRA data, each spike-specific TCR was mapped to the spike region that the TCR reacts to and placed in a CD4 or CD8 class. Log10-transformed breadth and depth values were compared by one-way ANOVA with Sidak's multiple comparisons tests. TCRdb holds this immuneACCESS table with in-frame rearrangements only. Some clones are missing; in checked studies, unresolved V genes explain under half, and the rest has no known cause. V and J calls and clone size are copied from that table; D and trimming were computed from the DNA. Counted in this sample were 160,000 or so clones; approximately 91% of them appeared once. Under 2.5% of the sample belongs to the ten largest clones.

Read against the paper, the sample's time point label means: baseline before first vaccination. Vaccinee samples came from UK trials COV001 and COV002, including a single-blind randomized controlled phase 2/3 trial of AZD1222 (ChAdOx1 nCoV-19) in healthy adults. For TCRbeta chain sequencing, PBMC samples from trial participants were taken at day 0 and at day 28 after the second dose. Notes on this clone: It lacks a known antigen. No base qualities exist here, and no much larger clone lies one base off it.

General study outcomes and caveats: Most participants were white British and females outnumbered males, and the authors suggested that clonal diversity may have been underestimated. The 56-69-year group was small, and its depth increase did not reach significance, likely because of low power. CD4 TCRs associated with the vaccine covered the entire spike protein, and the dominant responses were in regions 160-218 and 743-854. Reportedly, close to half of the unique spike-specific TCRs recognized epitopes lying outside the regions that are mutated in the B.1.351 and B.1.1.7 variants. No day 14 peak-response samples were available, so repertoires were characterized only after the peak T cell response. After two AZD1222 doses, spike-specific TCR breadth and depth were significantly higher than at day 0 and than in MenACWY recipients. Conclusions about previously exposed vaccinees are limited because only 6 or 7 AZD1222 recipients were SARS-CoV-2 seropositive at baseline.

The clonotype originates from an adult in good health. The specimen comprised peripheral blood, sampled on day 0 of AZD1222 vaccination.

The CDR3 amino acid sequence is: CASSLKGTGLGEQYF. The nucleotides are TGTGCCAGCTCACTAAAGGGGACAGGCCTCGGGGAGCAGTACTTC. The V and J genes are TRBV18 and TRBJ2-7; TRBD1 fits 8 bases in the junction. For CDR1 and CDR2, the germline V gene lists KGHSH and LQKENI. Reading from cysteine to phenylalanine, the CDR3 counts 15 amino acids. The read is trimmed to its CDR3 DNA, 45 bases read in frame from base 1. V loses 4 bases at its end and J loses 7 bases; junction bases beyond the gene matches: 12.